What follows is one TCR beta chain and its context. Its cognate antigen is unknown. Data came from immunoSEQ multiplex PCR; TCRdb stores just in-frame clones and leaves some out. This sample carries approximately 940,000 clones, around three quarters of them seen once, and the ten largest clones take approximately 1.5%. There are 13 residues in the CDR3. V lost 2 bases, J lost 9 bases, and 11 bases lay in between. In germline, CDR1 is WNHNN, CDR2 SYGVQD (reference sequence). The data derive from a study of shared clonotypes between healthy human individuals. Study in general: Serving as donors were a couple of women and three men, whose ages spanned 18 to 49.

Donors included only healthy HIV-negative adults lacking recent acute infections or vaccinations. Study-level results: Richness estimates generally favored naive over memory subsets.

The sample comprised memory CD4+ T cells sorted from blood. The subset: CD45RA-negative fraction. This chain joins TRBV10-1 and TRBJ2-1; D might be TRBD2 (6 bases). This clonotype was obtained from a man between 18 and 35 years old in good health. CDR3 amino acids: CASSETLGGEQFF. CDR3 sequence (DNA): TGCGCCAGCAGTGAGACGCTGGGGGGTGAGCAGTTCTTC.